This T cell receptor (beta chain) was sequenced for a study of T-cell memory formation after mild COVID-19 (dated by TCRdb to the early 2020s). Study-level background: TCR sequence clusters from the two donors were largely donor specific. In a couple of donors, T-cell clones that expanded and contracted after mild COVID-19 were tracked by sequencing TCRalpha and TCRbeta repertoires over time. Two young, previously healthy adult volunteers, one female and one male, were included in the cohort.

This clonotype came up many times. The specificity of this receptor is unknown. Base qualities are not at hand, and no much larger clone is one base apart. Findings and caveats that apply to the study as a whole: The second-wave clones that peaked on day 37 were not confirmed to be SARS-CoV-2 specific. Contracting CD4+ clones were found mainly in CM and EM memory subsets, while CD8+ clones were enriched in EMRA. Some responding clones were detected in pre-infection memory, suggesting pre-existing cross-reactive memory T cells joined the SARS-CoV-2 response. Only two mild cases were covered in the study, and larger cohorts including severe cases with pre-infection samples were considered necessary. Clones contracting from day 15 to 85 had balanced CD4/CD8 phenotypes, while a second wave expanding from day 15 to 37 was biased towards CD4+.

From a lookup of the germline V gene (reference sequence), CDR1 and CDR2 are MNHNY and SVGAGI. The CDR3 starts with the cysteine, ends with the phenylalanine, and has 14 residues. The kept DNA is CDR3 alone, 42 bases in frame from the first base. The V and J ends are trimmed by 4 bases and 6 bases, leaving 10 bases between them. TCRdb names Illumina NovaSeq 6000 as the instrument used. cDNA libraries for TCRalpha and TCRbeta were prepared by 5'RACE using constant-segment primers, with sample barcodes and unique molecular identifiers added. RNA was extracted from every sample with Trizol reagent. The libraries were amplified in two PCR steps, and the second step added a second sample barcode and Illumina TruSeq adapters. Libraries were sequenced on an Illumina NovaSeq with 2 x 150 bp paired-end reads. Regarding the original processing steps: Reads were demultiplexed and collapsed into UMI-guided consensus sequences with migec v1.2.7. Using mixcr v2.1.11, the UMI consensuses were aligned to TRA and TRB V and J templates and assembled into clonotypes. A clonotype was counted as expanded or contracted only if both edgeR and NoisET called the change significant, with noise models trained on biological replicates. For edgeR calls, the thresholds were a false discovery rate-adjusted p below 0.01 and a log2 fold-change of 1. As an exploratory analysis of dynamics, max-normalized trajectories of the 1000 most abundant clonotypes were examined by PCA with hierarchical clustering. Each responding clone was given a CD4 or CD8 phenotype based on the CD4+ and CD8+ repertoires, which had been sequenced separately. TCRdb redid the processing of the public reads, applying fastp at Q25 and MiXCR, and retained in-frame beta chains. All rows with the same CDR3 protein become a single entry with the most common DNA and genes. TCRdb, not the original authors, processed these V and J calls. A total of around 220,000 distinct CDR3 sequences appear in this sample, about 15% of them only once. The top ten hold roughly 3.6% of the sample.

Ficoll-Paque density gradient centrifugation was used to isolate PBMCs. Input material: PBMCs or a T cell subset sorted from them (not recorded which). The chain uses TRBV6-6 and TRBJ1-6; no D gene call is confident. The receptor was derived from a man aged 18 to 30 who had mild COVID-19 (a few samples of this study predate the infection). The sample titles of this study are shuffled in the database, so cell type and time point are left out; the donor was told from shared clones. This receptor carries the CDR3 CASSWGRANSPLHF. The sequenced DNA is TGTGCCAGCAGTTGGGGAAGGGCTAATTCACCCCTCCACTTT.